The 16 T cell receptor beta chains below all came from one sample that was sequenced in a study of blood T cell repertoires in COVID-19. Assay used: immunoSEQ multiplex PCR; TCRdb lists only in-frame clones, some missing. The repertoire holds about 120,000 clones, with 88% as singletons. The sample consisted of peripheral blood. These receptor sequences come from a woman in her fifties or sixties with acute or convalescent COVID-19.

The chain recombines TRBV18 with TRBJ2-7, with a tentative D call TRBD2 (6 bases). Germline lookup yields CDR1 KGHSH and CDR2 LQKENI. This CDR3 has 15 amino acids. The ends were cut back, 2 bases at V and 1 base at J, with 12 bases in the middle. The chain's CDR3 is CASSPGGMSSYEQYF. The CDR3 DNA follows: TGTGCCAGCTCACCAGGCGGGATGTCATCCTACGAGCAGTACTTC.

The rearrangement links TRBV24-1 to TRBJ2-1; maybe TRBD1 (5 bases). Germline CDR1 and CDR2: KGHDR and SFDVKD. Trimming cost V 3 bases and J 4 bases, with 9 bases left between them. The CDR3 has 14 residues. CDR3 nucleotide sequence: TGTGCCACCAGTGATGCAGGGCCTTACAATGAGCAGTTCTTC. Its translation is CATSDAGPYNEQFF.

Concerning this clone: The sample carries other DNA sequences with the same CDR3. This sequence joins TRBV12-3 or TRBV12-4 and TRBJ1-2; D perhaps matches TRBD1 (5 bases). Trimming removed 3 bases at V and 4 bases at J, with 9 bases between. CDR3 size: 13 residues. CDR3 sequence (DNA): TGTGCCAGCAGTTTGGGAGGGGTCTATGGCTACACCTTC. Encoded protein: CASSLGGVYGYTF.

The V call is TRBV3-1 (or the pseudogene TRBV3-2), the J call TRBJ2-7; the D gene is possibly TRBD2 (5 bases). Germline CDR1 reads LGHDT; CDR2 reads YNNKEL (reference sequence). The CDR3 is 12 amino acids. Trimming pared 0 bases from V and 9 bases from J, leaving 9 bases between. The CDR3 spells CASSQDTRGQYF. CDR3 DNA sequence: TGTGCCAGCAGCCAAGATACTCGGGGGCAGTACTTC.

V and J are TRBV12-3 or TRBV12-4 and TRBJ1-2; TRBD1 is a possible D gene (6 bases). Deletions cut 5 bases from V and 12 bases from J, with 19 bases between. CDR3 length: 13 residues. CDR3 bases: TGTGCCAGCAGTGGCCAGAGGGGGGGCACCAACACCTTC. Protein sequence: CASSGQRGGTNTF.

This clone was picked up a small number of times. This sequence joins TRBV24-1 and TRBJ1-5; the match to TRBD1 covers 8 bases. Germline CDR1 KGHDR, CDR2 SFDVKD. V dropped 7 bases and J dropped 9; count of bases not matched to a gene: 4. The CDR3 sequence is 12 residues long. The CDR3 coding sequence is TGTGCCACCAGGGACAGGGTCGGGCCCCAGCATTTT. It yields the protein CATRDRVGPQHF.

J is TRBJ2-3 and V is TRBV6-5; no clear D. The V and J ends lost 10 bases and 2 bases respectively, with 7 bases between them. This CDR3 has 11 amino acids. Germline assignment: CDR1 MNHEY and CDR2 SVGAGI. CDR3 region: CAITSTDTQYF. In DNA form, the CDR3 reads TGTGCCATCACATCCACAGATACGCAGTATTTT.

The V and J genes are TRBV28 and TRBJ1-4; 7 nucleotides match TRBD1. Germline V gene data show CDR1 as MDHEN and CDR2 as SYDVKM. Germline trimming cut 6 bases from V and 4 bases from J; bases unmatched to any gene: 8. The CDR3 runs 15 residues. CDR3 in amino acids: CASSQMTGSNEKLFF. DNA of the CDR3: TGTGCCAGCAGCCAGATGACAGGGAGTAATGAAAAACTGTTTTTT.

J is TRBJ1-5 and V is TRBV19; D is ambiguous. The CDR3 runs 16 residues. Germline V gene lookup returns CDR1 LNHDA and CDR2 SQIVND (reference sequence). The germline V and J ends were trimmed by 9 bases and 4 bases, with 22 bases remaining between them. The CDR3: CASKTGNLRGNQPQHF. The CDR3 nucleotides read TGTGCCAGCAAAACCGGGAATCTGCGGGGTAATCAGCCCCAGCATTTT.

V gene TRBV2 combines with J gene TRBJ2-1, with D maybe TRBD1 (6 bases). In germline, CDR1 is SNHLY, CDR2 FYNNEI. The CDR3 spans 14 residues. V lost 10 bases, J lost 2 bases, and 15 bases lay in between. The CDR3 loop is CATASGQAYNEQFF. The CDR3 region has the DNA TGTGCCACCGCCTCGGGACAAGCCTACAATGAGCAGTTCTTC.

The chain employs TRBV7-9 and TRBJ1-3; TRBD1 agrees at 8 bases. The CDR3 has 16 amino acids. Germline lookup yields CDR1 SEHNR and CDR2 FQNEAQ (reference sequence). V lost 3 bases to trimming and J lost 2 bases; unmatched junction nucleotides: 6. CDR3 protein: CASSFTGQGAGNTIYF. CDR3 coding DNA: TGTGCCAGCAGCTTTACCGGACAGGGAGCTGGAAACACCATATATTTT.

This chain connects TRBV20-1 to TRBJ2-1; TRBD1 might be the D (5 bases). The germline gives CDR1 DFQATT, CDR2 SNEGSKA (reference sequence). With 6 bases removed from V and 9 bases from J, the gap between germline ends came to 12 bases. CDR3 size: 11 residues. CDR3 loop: CSASRVAEQFF. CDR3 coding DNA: TGCAGTGCCAGCAGGGTGGCTGAGCAGTTCTTC.

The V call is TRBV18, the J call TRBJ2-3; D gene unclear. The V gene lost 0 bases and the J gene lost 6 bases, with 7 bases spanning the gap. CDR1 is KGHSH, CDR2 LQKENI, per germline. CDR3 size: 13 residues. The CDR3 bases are TGTGCCAGCTCACCACCAGCAGCGGATACGCAGTATTTT. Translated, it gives CASSPPAADTQYF.

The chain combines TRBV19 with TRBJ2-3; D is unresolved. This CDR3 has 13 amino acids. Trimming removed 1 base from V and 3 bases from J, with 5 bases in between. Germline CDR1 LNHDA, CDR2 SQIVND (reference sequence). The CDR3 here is CASSIARTDTQYF. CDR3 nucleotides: TGTGCCAGTAGTATAGCTAGAACAGATACGCAGTATTTT.

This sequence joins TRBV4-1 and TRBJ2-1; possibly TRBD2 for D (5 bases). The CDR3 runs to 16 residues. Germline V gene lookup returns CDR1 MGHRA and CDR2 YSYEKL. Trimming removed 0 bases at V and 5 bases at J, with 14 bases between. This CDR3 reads CASSQERAGTDNEQFF. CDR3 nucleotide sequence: TGCGCCAGCAGCCAAGAGCGGGCAGGCACCGACAATGAGCAGTTCTTC.

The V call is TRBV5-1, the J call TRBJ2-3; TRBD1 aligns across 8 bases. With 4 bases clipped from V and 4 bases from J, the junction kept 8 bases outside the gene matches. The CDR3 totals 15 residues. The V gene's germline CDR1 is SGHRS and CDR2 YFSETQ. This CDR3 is CASSIRTGSPDTQYF. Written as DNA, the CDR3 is TGCGCCAGCAGCATTAGGACAGGGAGCCCAGATACGCAGTATTTT.